Listed below are T cell receptor beta chains from one sample, sequenced in a study of response to subunit inactivated influenza vaccine. TCRdb passed the RT-PCR reads through MiXCR, listing each CDR3 protein once. Here the sample spans 450,000 to 600,000 distinct CDR3 sequences, under 8.5% being singletons. Sequenced material: PBMCs from blood, taken less than 25 months after vaccination. The receptors derive from a man between 50 and 70 years old who received an inactivated influenza vaccine. CDR3s include the opening cysteine and the closing phenylalanine or tryptophan. The order of the fields is J gene, D gene, V gene, clone size, CDR3 protein, CDR3 DNA. A D gene is named only where the DNA matches it firmly. Some rows have no size entry. The others give once, few or many, or a class for an expanded clone.

J: TRBJ1-5; D: .; V: TRBV7-8; size: .; CDR3: CASSPSGAATLLPQHF; DNA: TGTGCCAGCAGCCCCTCCGGGGCAGCGACCCTATTGCCCCAGCATTTT
J: TRBJ2-3; D: .; V: TRBV20-1; size: many; CDR3: CSARGGTSTDTQYF; DNA: TGCAGTGCTAGGGGCGGGACTAGCACAGATACGCAGTATTTT
J: TRBJ2-7; D: .; V: TRBV29-1; size: few; CDR3: CSVGIGARKPSDEQYF; DNA: TGCAGCGTTGGAATTGGGGCGAGGAAGCCTAGTGACGAGCAGTACTTC
J: TRBJ2-1; D: TRBD2; V: TRBV12-3/TRBV12-4; size: many; CDR3: CASSFLAGGPNEQFF; DNA: TGTGCCAGCAGTTTTCTTGCGGGAGGGCCGAATGAGCAGTTCTTC
J: TRBJ1-1; D: .; V: TRBV28; size: .; CDR3: CASSLLTAAFF; DNA: TGTGCCAGCAGTTTATTAACAGCGGCTTTCTTT
J: TRBJ2-7; D: TRBD2; V: TRBV2; size: many; CDR3: CASSATTQVAGGLYEQYF; DNA: TGTGCCAGCAGTGCCACCACGCAGGTAGCGGGGGGCCTCTACGAGCAGTACTTC
J: TRBJ2-1; D: .; V: TRBV24-1; size: few; CDR3: CATSGHLPYNEQFF; DNA: TGTGCCACCAGTGGACACCTTCCTTACAATGAGCAGTTCTTC
J: TRBJ2-2; D: .; V: TRBV7-8; size: .; CDR3: CASSLGATYTGELFF; DNA: TGTGCCAGCAGCTTAGGGGCTACCTACACCGGGGAGCTGTTTTTT
J: TRBJ1-5; D: .; V: TRBV6-2/TRBV6-3; size: few; CDR3: CASSYPLSGLTNQPQHF; DNA: TGTGCCAGCAGTTACCCACTCTCCGGACTGACTAATCAGCCCCAGCATTTT
J: TRBJ2-7; D: .; V: TRBV12-3/TRBV12-4; size: many; CDR3: CASSLGGAGEQYF; DNA: TGTGCCAGCAGTTTAGGAGGGGCCGGGGAGCAGTACTTC
J: TRBJ2-6; D: .; V: TRBV12-3/TRBV12-4; size: .; CDR3: CASSPGASSGANVLTF; DNA: TGTGCCAGCAGTCCGGGAGCTAGCTCTGGGGCCAACGTCCTGACTTTC
J: TRBJ1-2; D: .; V: TRBV10-3; size: .; CDR3: CAISVRGEAYGYTF; DNA: TGTGCCATCAGTGTCCGGGGAGAAGCCTATGGCTACACCTTC
J: TRBJ2-1; D: TRBD2; V: TRBV3-1; size: few; CDR3: CASSRETSGSGNEQFF; DNA: TGTGCCAGCAGCCGCGAGACTAGCGGGAGTGGTAATGAGCAGTTCTTC
J: TRBJ2-7; D: .; V: TRBV10-3; size: few; CDR3: CAISETPRENEQYF; DNA: TGTGCCATCAGTGAAACTCCACGGGAAAACGAGCAGTACTTC
J: TRBJ1-6; D: TRBD1; V: TRBV7-8; size: .; CDR3: CASSPGQGASSYNSPLHF; DNA: TGTGCCAGCAGCCCGGGACAGGGGGCGAGCTCCTATAATTCACCCCTCCACTTT
J: TRBJ2-2; D: TRBD1; V: TRBV6-1; size: few; CDR3: CASSEPWTGRTGELFF; DNA: TGTGCCAGCAGTGAACCTTGGACAGGGCGTACCGGGGAGCTGTTTTTT
J: TRBJ2-5; D: TRBD2; V: TRBV14; size: .; CDR3: CASSQARTSGQETQYF; DNA: TGTGCCAGCAGCCAAGCAAGGACTAGCGGTCAAGAGACCCAGTACTTC
J: TRBJ2-7; D: .; V: TRBV18; size: .; CDR3: CASSSVFYEQYF; DNA: TGTGCCAGCTCCTCGGTCTTCTACGAGCAGTACTTC
J: TRBJ2-2; D: TRBD1; V: TRBV4-1; size: few; CDR3: CASSQDRGFSGELFF; DNA: TGCGCCAGCAGCCAGGACAGGGGGTTTAGCGGGGAGCTGTTTTTT
J: TRBJ1-5; D: TRBD1; V: TRBV6-1; size: few; CDR3: CASSGGQGINQPQHF; DNA: TGTGCCAGCAGTGGAGGACAGGGGATCAATCAGCCCCAGCATTTT
J: TRBJ1-1; D: TRBD1; V: TRBV11-1; size: few; CDR3: CASSPRTGGSEAFF; DNA: TGTGCCAGCAGCCCACGGACAGGGGGTTCTGAAGCTTTCTTT
J: TRBJ1-1; D: .; V: TRBV9; size: many; CDR3: CASSATGTHIMNTEAFF; DNA: TGTGCCAGCAGCGCTACCGGGACACACATCATGAACACTGAAGCTTTCTTT
J: TRBJ2-3; D: .; V: TRBV28; size: few; CDR3: CASSLYTQYF; DNA: TGTGCCAGCAGTTTATATACGCAGTATTTT
J: TRBJ2-2; D: TRBD2; V: TRBV5-1; size: .; CDR3: CASSWRAGGGTGELFF; DNA: TGCGCCAGCTCCTGGAGAGCGGGAGGGGGCACCGGGGAGCTGTTTTTT
J: TRBJ1-2; D: .; V: TRBV6-1; size: many; CDR3: CASRTPVGGNYGYTF; DNA: TGTGCCAGCAGAACCCCGGTGGGCGGAAACTATGGCTACACCTTC
J: TRBJ1-3; D: .; V: TRBV7-9; size: .; CDR3: CASSPDMGNTIYF; DNA: TGTGCCAGCAGCCCAGACATGGGAAACACCATATATTTT
J: TRBJ2-7; D: .; V: TRBV7-9; size: few; CDR3: CASSPWTESYEQYF; DNA: TGTGCCAGCAGCCCGTGGACAGAATCCTACGAGCAGTACTTC
J: TRBJ2-7; D: .; V: TRBV12-3/TRBV12-4; size: few; CDR3: CASSPSGPAYEQYF; DNA: TGTGCCAGCAGTCCTTCCGGCCCAGCCTACGAGCAGTACTTC
J: TRBJ2-3; D: TRBD2; V: TRBV9; size: .; CDR3: CASSRLASTDTQYF; DNA: TGTGCCAGCAGCCGACTAGCGAGCACAGATACGCAGTATTTT
J: TRBJ2-1; D: .; V: TRBV6-5; size: few; CDR3: CASSYSTVGADNEQFF; DNA: TGTGCCAGCAGTTACTCGACCGTTGGGGCGGACAATGAGCAGTTCTTC
J: TRBJ2-5; D: .; V: TRBV4-3; size: many; CDR3: CASSQVLRETQYF; DNA: TGCGCCAGCAGCCAAGTCCTCCGAGAGACCCAGTACTTC
J: TRBJ1-1; D: .; V: TRBV27; size: many; CDR3: CASSPTVATMNTEAFF; DNA: TGTGCCAGCAGCCCCACCGTAGCGACGATGAACACTGAAGCTTTCTTT
J: TRBJ2-3; D: TRBD2; V: TRBV5-6; size: .; CDR3: CASRETSGGISTDTQYF; DNA: TGTGCCAGCAGGGAAACTAGCGGGGGGATTAGCACAGATACGCAGTATTTT
J: TRBJ1-4; D: .; V: TRBV11-2; size: few; CDR3: CASSLVYFAATNEKLFF; DNA: TGTGCCAGCAGCTTAGTTTATTTTGCCGCAACTAATGAAAAACTGTTTTTT
J: TRBJ1-1; D: .; V: TRBV7-9; size: .; CDR3: CASSPGGGSATEAFF; DNA: TGTGCCAGCAGCCCGGGTGGGGGGTCGGCCACTGAAGCTTTCTTT
J: TRBJ1-1; D: .; V: TRBV7-2; size: few; CDR3: CASSVKTNTEAFF; DNA: TGTGCCAGCAGCGTTAAGACGAACACTGAAGCTTTCTTT
J: TRBJ2-4; D: TRBD1; V: TRBV18; size: .; CDR3: CASSPFGGQGITKNIQYF; DNA: TGTGCCAGCTCACCATTCGGGGGACAGGGTATAACCAAAAACATTCAGTACTTC
J: TRBJ2-1; D: .; V: TRBV20-1; size: few; CDR3: CSALGRYNEQFF; DNA: TGCAGTGCTTTGGGTCGGTACAATGAGCAGTTCTTC
J: TRBJ1-2; D: .; V: TRBV20-1; size: .; CDR3: CSARADSGNYGYTF; DNA: TGCAGTGCTAGAGCTGACAGTGGGAACTATGGCTACACCTTC
J: TRBJ2-5; D: TRBD2; V: TRBV5-5; size: .; CDR3: CASSSLSGGAYETQYF; DNA: TGTGCCAGCAGCTCCCTTAGCGGGGGGGCCTATGAGACCCAGTACTTC
J: TRBJ1-1; D: TRBD1; V: TRBV7-2; size: .; CDR3: CASRFDRAGLYQAFF; DNA: TGTGCCAGCAGGTTCGACAGGGCGGGTTTGTACCAAGCTTTCTTT
J: TRBJ1-3; D: .; V: TRBV7-2; size: .; CDR3: CASSSDPSGNTIYF; DNA: TGTGCCAGCAGCTCGGACCCCTCTGGAAACACCATATATTTT
J: TRBJ1-2; D: .; V: TRBV6-1; size: few; CDR3: CASRDNGYPF; DNA: TGTGCCAGCAGGGACAATGGCTACCCCTTC
J: TRBJ2-5; D: .; V: TRBV5-1; size: many; CDR3: CASSDPGQETQYF; DNA: TGCGCCAGCAGCGACCCGGGCCAAGAGACCCAGTACTTC
J: TRBJ2-7; D: TRBD1; V: TRBV29-1; size: .; CDR3: CSAGPTGILYEQYF; DNA: TGCAGCGCCGGGCCGACAGGGATACTCTACGAGCAGTACTTC
J: TRBJ2-3; D: TRBD2; V: TRBV5-1; size: .; CDR3: CASSLVSGGAADTQYF; DNA: TGCGCCAGCAGCTTGGTCAGCGGGGGGGCAGCAGATACGCAGTATTTT
J: TRBJ2-1; D: .; V: TRBV5-1; size: few; CDR3: CASSPRLGNNNEQFF; DNA: TGCGCCAGCAGCCCGCGACTAGGCAATAACAATGAGCAGTTCTTC
J: TRBJ2-7; D: .; V: TRBV2; size: few; CDR3: CASNARGMRDEQYF; DNA: TGTGCCAGCAATGCTAGGGGAATGAGGGACGAGCAGTACTTC
J: TRBJ1-2; D: .; V: TRBV3-1; size: .; CDR3: CASSQGSGAGAGYTF; DNA: TGTGCCAGCAGCCAGGGTTCCGGGGCAGGGGCTGGCTACACCTTC
J: TRBJ2-7; D: .; V: TRBV15; size: few; CDR3: CATSRDRARIYEQYF; DNA: TGTGCCACCAGCAGAGATAGGGCGAGGATCTACGAGCAGTACTTC
J: TRBJ2-3; D: .; V: TRBV7-2; size: .; CDR3: CASSFLLSDTQYF; DNA: TGTGCCAGCAGCTTCTTACTCTCAGATACGCAGTATTTT
J: TRBJ1-5; D: TRBD1; V: TRBV12-3/TRBV12-4; size: many; CDR3: CASSPDRNNQPQHF; DNA: TGTGCCAGCAGTCCGGACAGGAACAATCAGCCCCAGCATTTT
J: TRBJ2-1; D: TRBD1; V: TRBV6-5; size: few; CDR3: CASSYVGQAHNEQFF; DNA: TGTGCCAGCAGTTACGTGGGACAGGCCCACAATGAGCAGTTCTTC
J: TRBJ2-1; D: TRBD2; V: TRBV15; size: .; CDR3: CATSAPPGLAGKSSYNEQFF; DNA: TGTGCCACCAGCGCGCCGCCGGGACTAGCGGGAAAGAGCTCCTACAATGAGCAGTTCTTC
J: TRBJ1-4; D: .; V: TRBV7-9; size: few; CDR3: CASSLLDTYATNEKLFF; DNA: TGTGCCAGCAGCCTCCTAGACACCTACGCAACTAATGAAAAACTGTTTTTT